This T cell receptor beta chain was recorded in a study of CXCR3-negative and CXCR3-positive naive CD8 T cells. CDR1 is MDHEN, CDR2 SYDVKM, per germline. This CDR3 comprises 14 residues. UMI-tagged TRB cDNA libraries were built via 5' RACE. TCRdb reanalyzed the 5' RACE reads and collapses them to one entry per CDR3 protein, without DNA. This sample's table reports roughly 110,000 distinct CDR3 sequences. Comments on this clonotype: Its target is not known.

General study points: A higher hydrophobicity marked the TRB CDR3s of CXCR3-positive naive cells versus CXCR3-negative naive cells.

The sequence came from a human donor in good health. Some clones in this sample may be carry-over from other donors' samples. This chain connects TRBV28 to TRBJ2-7; TCRdb gives TRBD1 as the D gene, but with no DNA this cannot be confirmed. Sequencing used naive CXCR3+ CD8+ T cells from blood. Subset given: CD45RO-CCR7+CD27+CD95- naive CD8+ T cells expressing CXCR3 (TNR3+). This chain's CDR3 is CASSAPVSSYEQYF.